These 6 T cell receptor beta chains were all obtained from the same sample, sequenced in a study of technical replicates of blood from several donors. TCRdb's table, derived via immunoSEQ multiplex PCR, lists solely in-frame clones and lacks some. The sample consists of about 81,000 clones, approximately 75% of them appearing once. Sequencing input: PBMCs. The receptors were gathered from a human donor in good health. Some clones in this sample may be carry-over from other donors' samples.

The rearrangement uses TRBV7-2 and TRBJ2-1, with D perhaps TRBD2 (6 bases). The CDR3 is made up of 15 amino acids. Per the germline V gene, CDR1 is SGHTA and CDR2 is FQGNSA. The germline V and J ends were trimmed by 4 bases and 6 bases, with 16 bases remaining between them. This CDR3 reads CASSYSGEKVNEQFF. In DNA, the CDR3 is TGTGCCAGCAGCTATTCGGGGGAGAAGGTCAATGAGCAGTTCTTC. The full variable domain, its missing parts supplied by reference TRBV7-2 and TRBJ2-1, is GAGVSQSPSNKVTEKGKDVELRCDPISGHTALYWYRQSLGQGLEFLIYFQGNSAPDKSGLPSDRFSAERTGGSVSTLTIQRTQQEDSAVYLCASSYSGEKVNEQFFGPGTRLTVL.

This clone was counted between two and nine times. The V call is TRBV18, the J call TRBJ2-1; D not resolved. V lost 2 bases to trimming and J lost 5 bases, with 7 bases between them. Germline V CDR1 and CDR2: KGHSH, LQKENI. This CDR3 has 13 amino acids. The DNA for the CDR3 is TGTGCCAGCTCACCAACGGCGGACAATGAGCAGTTCTTC. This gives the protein CASSPTADNEQFF. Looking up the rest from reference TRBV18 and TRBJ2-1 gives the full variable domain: NAGVMQNPRHLVRRRGQEARLRCSPMKGHSHVYWYRQLPEEGLKFMVYLQKENIIDESGMPKERFSAEFPKEGPSILRIQQVVRGDSAAYFCASSPTADNEQFFGPGTRLTVL.

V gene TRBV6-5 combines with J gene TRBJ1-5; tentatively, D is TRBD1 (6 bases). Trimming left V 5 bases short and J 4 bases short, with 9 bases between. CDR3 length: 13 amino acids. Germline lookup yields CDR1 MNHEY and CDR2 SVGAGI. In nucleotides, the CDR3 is TGTGCCAGCAGTCAGGGGTGGAATCAGCCCCAGCATTTT. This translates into CASSQGWNQPQHF.

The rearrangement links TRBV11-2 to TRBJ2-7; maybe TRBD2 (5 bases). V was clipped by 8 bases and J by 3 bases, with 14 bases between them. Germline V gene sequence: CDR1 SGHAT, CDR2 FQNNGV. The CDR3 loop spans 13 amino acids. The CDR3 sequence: CASGLDRGYEQYF. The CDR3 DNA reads TGTGCCAGCGGCCTGGACCGGGGCTACGAGCAGTACTTC. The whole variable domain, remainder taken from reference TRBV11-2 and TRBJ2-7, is EAGVAQSPRYKIIEKRQSVAFWCNPISGHATLYWYQQILGQGPKLLIQFQNNGVVDDSQLPKDRFSAERLKGVDSTLKIQPAKLEDSAVYLCASGLDRGYEQYFGPGTRLTVT.

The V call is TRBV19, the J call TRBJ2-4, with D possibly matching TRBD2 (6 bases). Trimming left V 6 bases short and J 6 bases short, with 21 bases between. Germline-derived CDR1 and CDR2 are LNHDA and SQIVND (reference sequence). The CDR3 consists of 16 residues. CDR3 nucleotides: TGTGCCAGTAGCCTGGTGAGCGGATACGGGGGAAACATTCAGTACTTC. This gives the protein CASSLVSGYGGNIQYF.

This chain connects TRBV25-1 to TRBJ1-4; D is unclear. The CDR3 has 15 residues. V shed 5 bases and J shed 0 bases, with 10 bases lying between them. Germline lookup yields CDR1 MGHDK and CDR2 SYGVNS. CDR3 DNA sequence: TGTGCCAGCAGTCCCAGGACTCCAACTAATGAAAAACTGTTTTTT. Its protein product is CASSPRTPTNEKLFF.